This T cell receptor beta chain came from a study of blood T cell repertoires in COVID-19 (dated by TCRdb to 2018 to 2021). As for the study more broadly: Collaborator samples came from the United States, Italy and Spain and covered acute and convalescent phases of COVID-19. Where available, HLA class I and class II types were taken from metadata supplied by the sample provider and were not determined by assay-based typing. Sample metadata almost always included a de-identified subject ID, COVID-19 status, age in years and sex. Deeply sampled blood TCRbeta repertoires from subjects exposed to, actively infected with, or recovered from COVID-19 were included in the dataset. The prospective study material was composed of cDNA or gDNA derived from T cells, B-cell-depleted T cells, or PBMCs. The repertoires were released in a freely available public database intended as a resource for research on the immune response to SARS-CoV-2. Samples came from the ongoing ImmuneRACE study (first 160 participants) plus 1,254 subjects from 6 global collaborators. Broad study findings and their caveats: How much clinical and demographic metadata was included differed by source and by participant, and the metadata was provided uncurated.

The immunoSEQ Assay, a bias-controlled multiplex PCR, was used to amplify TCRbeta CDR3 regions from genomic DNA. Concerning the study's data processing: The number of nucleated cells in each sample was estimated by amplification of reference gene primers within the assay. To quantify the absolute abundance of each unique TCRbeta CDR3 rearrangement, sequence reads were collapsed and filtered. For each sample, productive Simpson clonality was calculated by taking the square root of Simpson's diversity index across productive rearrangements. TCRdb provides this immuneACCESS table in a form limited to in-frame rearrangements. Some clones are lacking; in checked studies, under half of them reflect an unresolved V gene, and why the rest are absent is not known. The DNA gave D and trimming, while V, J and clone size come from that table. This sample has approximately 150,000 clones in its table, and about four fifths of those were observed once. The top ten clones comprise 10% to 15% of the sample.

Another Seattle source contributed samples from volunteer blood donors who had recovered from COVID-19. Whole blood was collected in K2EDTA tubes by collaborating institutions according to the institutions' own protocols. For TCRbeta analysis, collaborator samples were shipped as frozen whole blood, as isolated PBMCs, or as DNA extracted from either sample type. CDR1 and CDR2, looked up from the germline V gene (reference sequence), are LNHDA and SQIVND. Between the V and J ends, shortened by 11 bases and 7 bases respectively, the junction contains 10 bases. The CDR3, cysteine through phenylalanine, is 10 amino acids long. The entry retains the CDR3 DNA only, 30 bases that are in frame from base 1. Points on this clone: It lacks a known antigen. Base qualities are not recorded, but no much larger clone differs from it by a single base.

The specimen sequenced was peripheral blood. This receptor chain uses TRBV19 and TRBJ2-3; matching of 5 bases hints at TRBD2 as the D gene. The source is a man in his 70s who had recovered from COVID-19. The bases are TGTGCCTCGGGCGGGTATACGCAGTATTTT. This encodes CASGGYTQYF.